This T cell receptor beta chain was recovered during a study of identical twins. Overall study findings and caveats: Out-of-frame alpha sequences that twins shared showed excess low generation probability.

This CDR3 region has 14 residues. Germline CDR1 reads SGHNT; CDR2 reads YENEEA. V lost 5 bases and J 1 base, leaving 11 bases between the germline ends. Each CDR3 protein is one row after TCRdb ran MiXCR on the 5' RACE reads. The table has about 470,000 distinct CDR3 sequences, 20% to 25% seen once. The sample holds a few counts of this clonotype. The antigen is undetermined. These same data were also listed under a study on T cells expressing NK-cell markers. As reported in that work: With respect to HCMV, seven of the eight sequenced donors were seropositive, and one was seronegative. The CD3+CD56-NKG2C+ fraction of several donors was also led by these clonotypes.

Sequencing input: CD4+ T cells sorted from blood. The clonotype was recovered from a woman under 30 in good health. The J gene is TRBJ1-1, the V gene TRBV11-3; possibly TRBD1 for D (6 bases). The CDR3 DNA is TGTGCCAGCAGCCACAGGACAGCGAACACTGAAGCTTTCTTT. It yields the protein CASSHRTANTEAFF.